This is a list of T cell receptor beta chains from one sample in a study of response to subunit inactivated influenza vaccine. One entry per CDR3 protein results from TCRdb running MiXCR on the RT-PCR reads. The data contain 650,000 to 700,000 distinct CDR3 sequences, around 16% of them singletons. The sample in question was PBMCs from blood, obtained 11 to 12 days after vaccination. The receptors shown here come from a man over 45 who received an inactivated influenza vaccine. Both conserved end residues are part of each CDR3. Rows may omit the clone size; those that give it use once, few, many or a size class.

few,TRBV4-1,TRBJ2-1,CASSHGGGGNEQFF
many,TRBV10-3,TRBJ1-6,CATTGTWDSPLHF
many,TRBV29-1,TRBJ2-7,CSVDQGRDEQYF
NA,TRBV16,TRBJ2-3,CASSWTGGAADTQYF
few,TRBV7-8,TRBJ2-1,CASSLILAGSGNNEQFF
few,TRBV7-2,TRBJ2-7,CASSFSLAGSYEQYF
NA,TRBV4-2,TRBJ2-2,CASSPWDSENTGELFF
NA,TRBV18,TRBJ2-1,CASSPGQGLGEQFF
NA,TRBV7-9,TRBJ2-5,CASTTLRGVGETQYF
few,TRBV5-1,TRBJ2-1,CASSLRPSGFQNEQFF
few,TRBV28,TRBJ2-1,CASSLLQGAVHEQFF
NA,TRBV9,TRBJ1-6,CASSVAAMGSPLHF
NA,TRBV20-1,TRBJ2-5,CSAGPGTGGETQYF
NA,TRBV27,TRBJ2-3,CASRAWSTDTQYF
NA,TRBV4-3,TRBJ2-3,CASSQLIAGDTQYF
few,TRBV3-1,TRBJ1-2,CASSQVPGGARYTF
few,TRBV5-1,TRBJ2-3,CASSLLSGGRSTDTQYF
many,TRBV12-3/TRBV12-4,TRBJ1-1,CASSLWENTEAFF
NA,TRBV28,TRBJ2-7,CASSFPGGSYEQYF
many,TRBV10-3,TRBJ2-5,CAISERDRGGETQYF
few,TRBV7-2,TRBJ2-7,CASSLGVVSGGYEQYF
NA,TRBV10-3,TRBJ2-7,CAISATAATSEQYF
NA,TRBV3-1,TRBJ1-5,CASSQSHSNQPQHF
NA,TRBV5-4,TRBJ2-2,CASSLMGGSNTGELFF
few,TRBV7-2,TRBJ1-1,CASSLRQGIGAFF
many,TRBV29-1,TRBJ2-5,CSGRPGSQETQYF
many,TRBV11-2,TRBJ2-1,CASSLGSSGNIFYNEQFF
few,TRBV5-1,TRBJ1-3,CASSLERGSNTIYF
few,TRBV7-8,TRBJ1-3,CASSSGTYGNTIYF
many,TRBV4-2,TRBJ2-1,CASSQDQDRDYNEQFF
NA,TRBV5-1,TRBJ2-7,CASSPVGGLGEQYF
NA,TRBV7-9,TRBJ1-1,CATESMASGEAFF
NA,TRBV25-1,TRBJ2-5,CASSGPGFYRGRRETQYF
few,TRBV5-1,TRBJ1-1,CASSLVGAGEAFF
NA,TRBV7-8,TRBJ2-2,CASSFATSGITGELFF
many,TRBV29-1,TRBJ2-1,CSVVWADESYNEQFF
few,TRBV28,TRBJ2-7,CASSWGQGRIYEQYF
few,TRBV7-2,TRBJ2-3,CASSLQVGSIDTQYF
few,TRBV12-3/TRBV12-4,TRBJ2-1,CASSPRQSPYNEQFF
few,TRBV4-1,TRBJ1-2,CASSQVYPGTYGYTF
NA,TRBV7-2,TRBJ2-5,CASSSLLGFQETQYF
few,TRBV28,TRBJ2-2,CASSLRMRGRGNTGELFF
many,TRBV6-2/TRBV6-3,TRBJ2-7,CASSYYGTPNYEQYF
NA,TRBV28,TRBJ2-7,CASSLQEFEQYF
few,TRBV20-1,TRBJ2-7,CSARSPQGSYEQYF